A single sample is the source of the 14 T cell receptor beta chains below, sequenced in a study of T cell responses to AZD1222 COVID-19 vaccine. TCRdb's table, derived via immunoSEQ multiplex PCR, lists solely in-frame clones and lacks some. The sample holds about 190,000 clones, about 94% seen once. Sample: peripheral blood, taken on day 0 of AZD1222 vaccination. These receptors were obtained from an adult in good health.

The rearrangement joins TRBV28 to TRBJ2-4; D might be TRBD2 (6 bases). The V gene's germline CDR1 is MDHEN and CDR2 SYDVKM. V was shortened by 4 bases and J by 0 bases, with 10 bases between the two germline ends. The CDR3 has 15 amino acids. The CDR3 loop is CASSYSGLAKNIQYF. For the CDR3, the DNA is TGTGCCAGCAGTTACAGCGGGCTAGCCAAAAACATTCAGTACTTC.

The rearrangement joins TRBV28 to TRBJ2-2; 7 nucleotides align to TRBD1. The trim removed 6 bases at V and 2 bases at J, leaving 3 bases unmatched. The CDR3 covers 14 residues. Germline V gene sequence: CDR1 MDHEN, CDR2 SYDVKM. Here the CDR3 DNA reads TGTGCCAGCAGAAGACAGGGCAACACCGGGGAGCTGTTTTTT. This encodes CASRRQGNTGELFF.

The chain carries TRBV5-4 and TRBJ1-1; D not resolved. The ends were cut back, 0 bases at V and 7 bases at J, with 10 bases in the middle. Germline values: CDR1 SGHNT, CDR2 YYREEE (reference sequence). The CDR3 runs 13 residues. CDR3 in amino acids: CASSLGQSLEAFF. The CDR3 region has the DNA TGTGCCAGCAGCTTGGGGCAGAGCCTTGAAGCTTTCTTT.

This chain uses TRBV6-2 or TRBV6-3 with TRBJ2-1; 8 positions match TRBD2. Germline V gene sequence: CDR1 MNHEY, CDR2 SVGEGT. The V segment lost 4 bases and the J segment 6 bases; nucleotides outside the gene matches: 11. The CDR3 is 16 amino acids. The CDR3 is CASSSPLREGRNEQFF. Written as DNA, the CDR3 is TGTGCCAGCAGTTCCCCTTTACGGGAGGGCCGCAATGAGCAGTTCTTC.

The V call is TRBV5-1, the J call TRBJ1-1; D might be TRBD1 (5 bases). Between the trimmed V and J ends, which lost 4 bases and 5 bases, there was a span of 18 bases. From germline, CDR1 is SGHRS and CDR2 YFSETQ. This CDR3 is 15 amino acids long. This CDR3 is CASSPRGGRGTEAFF. The CDR3 bases are TGCGCCAGCAGCCCCCGGGGGGGTAGGGGAACTGAAGCTTTCTTT. The whole variable domain, filled in from reference TRBV5-1 and TRBJ1-1, reads KAGVTQTPRYLIKTRGQQVTLSCSPISGHRSVSWYQQTPGQGLQFLFEYFSETQRNKGNFPGRFSGRQFSNSRSEMNVSTLELGDSALYLCASSPRGGRGTEAFFGQGTRLTVV.

This clone was recorded once. The chain combines TRBV7-2 with TRBJ2-2; D unclear. The CDR3 extends over 13 amino acids. V was pared by 1 base and J by 1 base, with 1 base between. Germline lookup yields CDR1 SGHTA and CDR2 FQGNSA. The CDR3 nucleotides are TGTGCCAGCAGCTTAGGGAACACCGGGGAGCTGTTTTTT. Residues: CASSLGNTGELFF.

This clone was counted a few times. The chain uses TRBV11-2 and TRBJ2-7; 9 nucleotides agree with TRBD2. The length of the CDR3 is 17 residues. Germline V gene lookup returns CDR1 SGHAT and CDR2 FQNNGV. V trimming: 2 bases; J trimming: 2 bases; junction bases outside the gene matches: 10. The CDR3: CASSLKGGRGRAYEQYF. The CDR3 nucleotides read TGTGCCAGCAGCTTAAAGGGAGGGCGCGGGAGGGCCTACGAGCAGTACTTC. The variable domain in full, with the rest retrieved from reference TRBV11-2 and TRBJ2-7, is EAGVAQSPRYKIIEKRQSVAFWCNPISGHATLYWYQQILGQGPKLLIQFQNNGVVDDSQLPKDRFSAERLKGVDSTLKIQPAKLEDSAVYLCASSLKGGRGRAYEQYFGPGTRLTVT.

V and J are TRBV9 and TRBJ2-5; D unresolved. From germline, CDR1 is SGDLS and CDR2 YYNGEE. The CDR3 contains 16 residues. V was cut by 3 bases and J by 5 bases, with 20 bases left in between. The CDR3 bases are TGTGCCAGCAGCGCCTCCCTGAGCCACCTTGGGGAGACCCAGTACTTC. It codes for CASSASLSHLGETQYF.

The chain combines TRBV27 with TRBJ2-7; 10 bases fit TRBD2. CDR3 length equals 17 residues. After removal of 4 bases from V and 5 bases from J, the junction contained 14 bases not matched to a gene. Germline V gene sequence: CDR1 MNHEY, CDR2 SMNVEV (reference sequence). DNA of the CDR3: TGTGCCAGCAGTTCCACGATCGGGACTAGCGTGGGGAACGAGCAGTACTTC. Translated, it gives CASSSTIGTSVGNEQYF.

The chain joins TRBV18 to TRBJ1-1; 8 bases map to TRBD1. The V segment lost 2 bases and the J segment 12 bases; nucleotides outside the gene matches: 11. Germline values: CDR1 KGHSH, CDR2 LQKENI. This CDR3 spans 14 amino acids. The CDR3 loop reads CASSPVDQGARTFF. In DNA, the CDR3 is TGTGCCAGCTCACCAGTCGACCAGGGGGCGCGAACTTTCTTT. The complete variable domain, with remaining parts taken from reference TRBV18 and TRBJ1-1, reads NAGVMQNPRHLVRRRGQEARLRCSPMKGHSHVYWYRQLPEEGLKFMVYLQKENIIDESGMPKERFSAEFPKEGPSILRIQQVVRGDSAAYFCASSPVDQGARTFFGQGTRLTVV.

The chain employs TRBV20-1 and TRBJ1-3; TRBD1 might be the D (5 bases). The CDR3 is 13 amino acids. V was shortened by 3 bases and J by 3 bases, with 9 bases between the two germline ends. Looked up from germline, CDR1 is DFQATT and CDR2 is SNEGSKA (reference sequence). CDR3 sequence: CSASSRVGNTIYF. The CDR3, as DNA: TGCAGTGCTAGTAGCAGGGTTGGAAACACCATATATTTT.

V is TRBV29-1 and J is TRBJ1-2; D might be TRBD1 (5 bases). Germline V gene sequence: CDR1 SQVTM, CDR2 ANQGSEA. The CDR3 is 13 amino acids. V lost 7 bases to trimming and J lost 7 bases, with 19 bases between them. The CDR3 nucleotides read TGCAGCGGGAACGCCGGGACCACCGGTGGCTACACCTTC. Its protein product is CSGNAGTTGGYTF.

The chain employs TRBV6-5 and TRBJ2-7; D unresolved. Germline CDR1 reads MNHEY; CDR2 reads SVGAGI. V was trimmed by 2 bases and J by 1 base, leaving 12 bases between them. The CDR3 has 15 amino acids. The CDR3 DNA reads TGTGCCAGCAGTTACATTGGACGCACTTCCTACGAGCAGTACTTC. It encodes CASSYIGRTSYEQYF.

In this sample, this clone turned up a few times. The rearrangement uses TRBV7-2 and TRBJ2-7; 9 bases agree with TRBD1. The germline CDR1 and CDR2 sequences are SGHTA and FQGNSA. This CDR3 is built from 15 residues. The junction had 4 bases not matched to a gene; V was cut back by 1 base and J by 3 bases. The CDR3 nucleotides are TGTGCCAGCAGCTTAGGGACAGGGGCCGTCTACGAGCAGTACTTC. Translating gives CASSLGTGAVYEQYF.